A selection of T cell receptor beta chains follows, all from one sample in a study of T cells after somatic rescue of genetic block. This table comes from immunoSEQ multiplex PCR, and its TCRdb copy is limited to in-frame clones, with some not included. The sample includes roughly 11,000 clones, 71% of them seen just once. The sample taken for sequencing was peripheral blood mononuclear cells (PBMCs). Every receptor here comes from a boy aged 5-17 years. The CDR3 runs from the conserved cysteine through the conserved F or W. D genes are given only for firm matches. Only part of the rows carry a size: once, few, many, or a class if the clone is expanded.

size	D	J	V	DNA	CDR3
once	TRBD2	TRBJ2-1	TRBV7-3	TGTGCCAGCAGCTTCGGGGGGGCCGGAAACAATGAGCAGTTCTTC	CASSFGGAGNNEQFF
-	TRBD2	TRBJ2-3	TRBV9	TGTGCCAGCAGCGTAGATCCGGGGAGGGGCACAGATACGCAGTATTTT	CASSVDPGRGTDTQYF
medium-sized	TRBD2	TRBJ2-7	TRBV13	TGTGCCAGCAGCTCCTTCGCGGGGGGGCCTGAGGAGCAGTACTTC	CASSSFAGGPEEQYF
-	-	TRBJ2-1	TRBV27	TGTGCCAGCAGTTTATTGGCCAGGGCGGATGAGCAGTTCTTC	CASSLLARADEQFF
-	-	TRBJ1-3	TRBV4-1	TGCGCCAGCAGCCAATGGACGAGGGTTTTCTCTGGAAACACCATATATTTT	CASSQWTRVFSGNTIYF
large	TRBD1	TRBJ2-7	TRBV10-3	TGTGCCATCAGTTCCTCGGGACAGGGGGACGAGCAGTACTTC	CAISSSGQGDEQYF
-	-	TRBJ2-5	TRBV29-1	TGCAGCGTTGAAGGGGAGGCTCTCCTCGGGGCCCAGTACTTC	CSVEGEALLGAQYF
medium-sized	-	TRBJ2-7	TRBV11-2	TGTGCCAGCAGCTCTAGCCGGGTGGCCAGCTACCTAATCTACGAGCAGTACTTC	CASSSSRVASYLIYEQYF
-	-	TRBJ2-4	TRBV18	TGTGCCAGCTCACCCCGTGGGGGGACACCCTGGGCAGGGGCCAAAAACATTCAGTACTTC	CASSPRGGTPWAGAKNIQYF
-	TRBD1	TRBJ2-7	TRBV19	TGTGCCAGTATGAGGACAGGGGGCTACGAGCAGTACTTC	CASMRTGGYEQYF
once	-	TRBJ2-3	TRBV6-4	TGTGCCAGCAGTGAGGATAGAGGCACAGATACGCAGTATTTT	CASSEDRGTDTQYF
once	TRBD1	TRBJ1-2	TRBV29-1	TGCAGCGTCCTCGTCACAGGGGGCTATGGCTACACCTTC	CSVLVTGGYGYTF
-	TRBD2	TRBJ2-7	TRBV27	TGTGCCAGCAGCTCTCTTGGAGCGGGAGGGCGCGAGCAGTACTTC	CASSSLGAGGREQYF
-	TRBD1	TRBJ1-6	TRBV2	TGTGCCAGCAGTGAAGCGCCCCGTTTGCAGGGGGGGGACCTCCACTTT	CASSEAPRLQGGDLHF
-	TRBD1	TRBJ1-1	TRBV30	TGTGCCCTTTCCAAGGACAGGGGTTTTTCTTCGGAAGCTTTCTTT	CALSKDRGFSSEAFF
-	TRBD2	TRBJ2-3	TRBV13	TGTGCCAGCAGCCACGGACTAGCGGGGAAGGCAGATACGCAGTATTTT	CASSHGLAGKADTQYF
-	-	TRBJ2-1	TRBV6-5	TGTGCCAGCAGTTACTCGAATTGGTTCGGGCACAATGAGCAGTTCTTC	CASSYSNWFGHNEQFF
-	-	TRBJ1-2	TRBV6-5	TGTGCCAGCAGTTACTCAACCACGGGGCACTATGGCTACACCTTC	CASSYSTTGHYGYTF
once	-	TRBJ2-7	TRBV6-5	TGTGCCAGCAACCCTCGGGATTATTCCTACGAGCAGTACTTC	CASNPRDYSYEQYF
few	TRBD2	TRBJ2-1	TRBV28	TGTGCCAGCAGTTTCGGAGGGAGGGCCTACAATGAGCAGTTCTTC	CASSFGGRAYNEQFF
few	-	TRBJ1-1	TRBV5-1	TGCGCCAGCAGCTTATCGGGACTCAATGGGGCTTTCTTT	CASSLSGLNGAFF
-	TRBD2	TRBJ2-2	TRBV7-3	TGTGCCAGCAGCTTAGATGGACTAGCGGGAGGGCCTTTGACCGGGGAGCTGTTTTTT	CASSLDGLAGGPLTGELFF
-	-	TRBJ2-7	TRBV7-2	TGTGCCAGCAGCCAAGTCCAGATTCCATGGACTTTTTCGGGCGAGCAGTACTTC	CASSQVQIPWTFSGEQYF
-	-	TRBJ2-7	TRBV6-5	TGTGCCAGCAGTTATTCCCTATTCCCTACAGGGACCGAGCAGTACTTC	CASSYSLFPTGTEQYF
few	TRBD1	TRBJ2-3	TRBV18	TGTGCCAGCTCACCTAAGGACAGGGGGCAGTCAGATACGCAGTATTTT	CASSPKDRGQSDTQYF
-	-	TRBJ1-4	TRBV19	TGTGCCAGTAGCACCCGATCTCTGGCAACTAATGAAAAACTGTTTTTT	CASSTRSLATNEKLFF
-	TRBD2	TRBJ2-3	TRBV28	TGTGCCAGCAGTTTCTTACCCGGACTAGCGGCTAGCACAGATACGCAGTATTTT	CASSFLPGLAASTDTQYF
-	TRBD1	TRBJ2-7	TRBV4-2	TGTGCCAGCAGCCGCGCGGACAGGGGGGCCGAGCAGTACTTC	CASSRADRGAEQYF
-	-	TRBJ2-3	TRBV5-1	TGCGCCAGCAGCTTGGGACCGACAGATACGCAGTATTTT	CASSLGPTDTQYF
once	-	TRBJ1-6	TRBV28	TGTGCCAGCAGTTTATTAGGTGGACCGAACTATAATTCACCCCTCCACTTT	CASSLLGGPNYNSPLHF
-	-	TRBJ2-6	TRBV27	TGTGCCAGCAGTTTGCTGGGATCTGGGGCCAACGTCCTGACTTTC	CASSLLGSGANVLTF
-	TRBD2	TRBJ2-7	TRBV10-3	TGTGCCATTGGCTCCCGAGGCGGGGGGAGATACGAGCAGTACTTC	CAIGSRGGGRYEQYF
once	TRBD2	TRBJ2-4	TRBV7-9	TGTGCCAGCAGCATAGCGGGAGCCAAAAACATTCAGTACTTC	CASSIAGAKNIQYF
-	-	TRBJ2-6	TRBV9	TGTGCCAGCAGCGACCATACCGGGAACGGGGCCAACGTCCTGACTTTC	CASSDHTGNGANVLTF
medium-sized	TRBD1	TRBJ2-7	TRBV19	TGTGCCAGTAGCGAACAGGGGGCCTCTCCCTACGAGCAGTACTTC	CASSEQGASPYEQYF
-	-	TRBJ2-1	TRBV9	TGTGCCAGCAGCGTGAGTTGGACGGGATACAATGAGCAGTTCTTC	CASSVSWTGYNEQFF
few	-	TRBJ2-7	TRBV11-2	TGTGCCAGCAGTTCCTTAAAGGGAAGGGGAACTTCCTACGAGCAGTACTTC	CASSSLKGRGTSYEQYF
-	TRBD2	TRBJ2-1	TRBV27	TGTGCCAGCAGTCCCCTGGCGGGAGGGTCCTACAATGAGCAGTTCTTC	CASSPLAGGSYNEQFF
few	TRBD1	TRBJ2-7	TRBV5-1	TGCGCCAGCAGCGTCCAGGGGGCTGGGGAGCAGTACTTC	CASSVQGAGEQYF
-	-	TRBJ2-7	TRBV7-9	TGTGCCAGCAGCTCCAGGAGCAACGAGCAGTACTTC	CASSSRSNEQYF
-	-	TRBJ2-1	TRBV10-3	TGTGCCATCAGTGTCAGCGCAGGGGGAGGAAATGAGCAGTTCTTC	CAISVSAGGGNEQFF
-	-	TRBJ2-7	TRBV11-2	TGTGCCAGCAGCTTAGTTCGTTCCGGGATCCAATCCTACGAGCAGTACTTC	CASSLVRSGIQSYEQYF
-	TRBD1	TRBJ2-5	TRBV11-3	TGTGCCAGCAGCTTTAGTTCGACAGGGGGCCAAGAGACCCAGTACTTC	CASSFSSTGGQETQYF
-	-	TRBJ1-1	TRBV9	TGTGCCAGCAGCCCCCGGGGGGGCCCGAACACTGAAGCTTTCTTT	CASSPRGGPNTEAFF
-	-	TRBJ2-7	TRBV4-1	TGCGCCAGCAGTCAAGGGGGGCGAGGTGGCTACGAGCAGTACTTC	CASSQGGRGGYEQYF
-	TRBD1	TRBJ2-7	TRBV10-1	TGCGCCAGCAGTGATACTTTAGACAGGGCGGAATCCTACGAGCAGTACTTC	CASSDTLDRAESYEQYF
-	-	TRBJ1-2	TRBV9	TGTGCCAGCAGCACACCTGCGACAGCCAGGAGAGGCTACACCTTC	CASSTPATARRGYTF
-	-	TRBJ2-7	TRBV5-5	TGTGCCAGCAGCGAACCCGCTAGCGTCGGGCAGTACTTC	CASSEPASVGQYF
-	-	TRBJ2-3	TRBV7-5	TGTGCCAGAAGCCCCCCTGGCCCCCCTAGAGCTACAGATACGCAGTATTTT	CARSPPGPPRATDTQYF
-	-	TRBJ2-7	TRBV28	TGTGCCAGCAGGGGGCCCTACGAGCAGTACTTC	CASRGPYEQYF
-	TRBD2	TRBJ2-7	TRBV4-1	TGCGCCAGCAGCCATCTAGCGGGAGTCTACGAGCAGTACTTC	CASSHLAGVYEQYF
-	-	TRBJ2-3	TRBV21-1	TGTGCCAGCAGCAAACCCGGGACCTTCTACCTACGCACAGATACGCAGTATTTT	CASSKPGTFYLRTDTQYF
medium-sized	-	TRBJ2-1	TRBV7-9	TGTGCCAGCAGCCCCGGGACCAGCCTTATCCATGAGCAGTTCTTC	CASSPGTSLIHEQFF
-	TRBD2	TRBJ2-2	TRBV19	TGTGCCAGTAGTAATCGACGGGGGGGCCCGTCCGGGGAGCTGTTTTTT	CASSNRRGGPSGELFF
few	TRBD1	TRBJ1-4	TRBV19	TGTGCCAGTAGTAGGACAGGGGATAATGAAAAACTGTTTTTT	CASSRTGDNEKLFF